This T cell receptor (beta chain) was documented in a study of CD8 T cells in Susac syndrome. TCR beta sequencing was performed on blood CD8+ and CD4+ T cells. Concerning this clonotype itself: What it binds is not known.

Random-hexamer reverse transcription was applied to roughly 0.5 to 1 ug RNA. Multiplex PCR with immunoSEQ amplified the TCR beta CDR3 across 54 Vbeta and 13 Jbeta. TCRdb fed the immunoSEQ multiplex PCR reads into MiXCR, producing one record per CDR3 protein. The sample consists of about 140,000 distinct CDR3 sequences, 85% to 95% of them appearing once. The germline gives CDR1 MDHEN, CDR2 SYDVKM. V was cut by 3 bases and J by 6 bases, with 8 bases left in between. This CDR3 contains 13 residues. The study, taken as a whole, reports: When the CD4+ T cell repertoires of patients with Susac syndrome were examined, they did not show any clonal expansion.

The V call is TRBV28, the J call TRBJ1-4; D is unclear. The clonotype comes from a human donor with Susac syndrome. Sequences were obtained from CD4+ T cells from PBMCs. The CDR3 nucleotides are TGTGCCAGCAGTTTGATCCCCGATGAAAAACTGTTTTTT. Residues: CASSLIPDEKLFF.